This TCR beta chain was found in a study of T cell changes during pregnancy in multiple sclerosis. Sequencing used immunoSEQ multiplex PCR; TCRdb keeps in-frame clones, though not all of them. Here the sample spans approximately 70,000 clones, about 90% being singletons. The V end was cut by 5 bases, the J end by 1 base, with 11 bases between. This CDR3 has 14 amino acids. Looked up from germline, CDR1 is MNHEY and CDR2 is SVGAGI. The V gene is TRBV6-5, the J gene TRBJ2-5; possible D gene TRBD2, 5 bases. Specimen: peripheral blood, collected in the second trimester of pregnancy. The clonotype originates from a female donor in good health, enrolled as a control in a pregnancy study. The CDR3 is CASSAPGSQETQYF. In DNA, the CDR3 is TGTGCCAGCAGTGCCCCGGGGTCCCAAGAGACCCAGTACTTC.